These 31 T cell receptor beta chains originate from one sample sequenced in a study of cytomegalovirus exposure and HLA in healthy donors. PCR primers comprised 60 Vbeta and 13 Jbeta primers. The assay was immunoSEQ multiplex PCR, and TCRdb's table has in-frame clones only and misses some. The sample records a few hundred thousand clones, roughly 79% being singletons. The sequencing sample was made of PBMCs. All receptors come from a man younger than 35 in good health and CMV-seronegative.

This chain uses TRBV19 with TRBJ1-1; possibly TRBD1 for D (5 bases). This CDR3 spans 13 amino acids. Germline-derived CDR1 and CDR2 are LNHDA and SQIVND (reference sequence). V was clipped by 5 bases and J by 5 bases, with 12 bases between them. The CDR3 loop is CASSQAGWTEAFF. The DNA of the CDR3 is TGTGCCAGTAGTCAGGCAGGGTGGACTGAAGCTTTCTTT.

The genes are TRBV9 and TRBJ2-1; 12 positions match TRBD2. This CDR3 is 15 amino acids long. J lost 7 bases, V lost 0 bases, and 2 bases had no gene match. Per germline, CDR1 SGDLS and CDR2 YYNGEE. CDR3 sequence (DNA): TGTGCCAGCAGCGTAGTAGGACTAGCGGGAAATGAGCAGTTCTTC. Its translation is CASSVVGLAGNEQFF.

This chain links TRBV19 with TRBJ2-7; the match to TRBD1 covers 7 bases. Trimming at V came to 3 bases and at J to 0 bases, leaving 2 bases not matched to a gene. Germline CDR1 and CDR2: LNHDA and SQIVND (reference sequence). The CDR3 is 14 amino acids. The CDR3 coding sequence is TGTGCCAGTAGTATCCGGACAGGCTCCTACGAGCAGTACTTC. This codes for CASSIRTGSYEQYF.

This rearrangement joins TRBV2 to TRBJ1-1; 7 bases are shared with TRBD1. The CDR3 is made up of 15 amino acids. Trimming cost V 4 bases and J 1 base; bases outside gene matches: 6. The germline gives CDR1 SNHLY, CDR2 FYNNEI. The CDR3 loop reads CASSAPTGENTEAFF. CDR3 in DNA: TGTGCCAGCAGTGCCCCCACAGGGGAGAACACTGAAGCTTTCTTT. The full variable domain, rest sourced from reference TRBV2 and TRBJ1-1, is EPEVTQTPSHQVTQMGQEVILRCVPISNHLYFYWYRQILGQKVEFLVSFYNNEISEKSEIFDDQFSVERPDGSNFTLKIRSTKLEDSAMYFCASSAPTGENTEAFFGQGTRLTVV.

The rearrangement uses TRBV21-1 and TRBJ2-2; the table names TRBD2, a call not compared with the DNA. TRBV21-1 is shown as a pseudogene. This CDR3 region has 16 residues. For the CDR3, the DNA is TGTGCCAGCAGACCATGGACTAGCGGGGGTGCCGGGGAGCTGTTTTTT. Encoded protein: CASRPWTSGGAGELFF.

The chain carries TRBV7-2 and TRBJ2-1; D possibly corresponds to TRBD1 (6 bases). The CDR3 sequence is 14 residues long. V was clipped by 4 bases and J by 0 bases, with 7 bases between them. The germline V gene has CDR1 SGHTA and CDR2 FQGNSA. The CDR3 coding sequence is TGTGCCAGCAGCTCAGGGGTCTCCTACAATGAGCAGTTCTTC. Translated: CASSSGVSYNEQFF.

This sequence joins TRBV27 and TRBJ1-5, with a tentative D call TRBD1 (5 bases). V was trimmed by 4 bases and J by 4 bases, leaving 11 bases between them. This CDR3 is 14 amino acids long. Germline values: CDR1 MNHEY, CDR2 SMNVEV (reference sequence). Here the CDR3 reads CASSSGVGNQPQHF. CDR3 in DNA: TGTGCCAGCAGTTCGGGGGTAGGTAATCAGCCCCAGCATTTT.

J is TRBJ2-7 and V is TRBV7-8; 12 nucleotides align to TRBD1. Germline lookup yields CDR1 SGHVS and CDR2 FQNEAQ. Unmatched junction bases numbered 10, after V lost 0 bases and J lost 4 bases. The CDR3 has 18 amino acids. As DNA, the CDR3 is TGTGCCAGCAGCTTAGCGTCCCTGCCGGGACAGGGGGCTTACGAGCAGTACTTC. It specifies CASSLASLPGQGAYEQYF.

The chain employs TRBV29-1 and TRBJ1-1; 9 nucleotides line up with TRBD1. V dropped 7 bases and J dropped 5; count of bases not matched to a gene: 5. CDR1 is SQVTM, CDR2 ANQGSEA, per germline. The CDR3 has 12 residues. The CDR3 bases are TGCAGCGGGGACAGGGTGGATACTGAAGCTTTCTTT. Its translation: CSGDRVDTEAFF.

This chain's CDR3 is CASSPSVNYGYTF. The DNA of the CDR3 is TGTGCCAGCAGTCCGTCAGTTAACTATGGCTACACCTTC. This chain uses TRBV28 with TRBJ1-2; no definite D call. CDR1 is MDHEN, CDR2 SYDVKM, per germline. The CDR3 extends over 13 amino acids. The V and J ends lost 5 bases and 1 base respectively, with 8 bases between them.

The chain joins TRBV28 to TRBJ2-3; 9 positions agree with TRBD1. Germline values: CDR1 MDHEN, CDR2 SYDVKM. CDR3 length: 17 amino acids. V lost 6 bases, J lost 0 bases, and 10 bases stayed unmatched. The CDR3 loop is CASRPAIGTGSTDTQYF. Written as DNA, the CDR3 is TGTGCCAGCAGGCCCGCCATAGGGACAGGGAGCACAGATACGCAGTATTTT. Full variable domain (outside the CDR3, taken from reference TRBV28 and TRBJ2-3): DVKVTQSSRYLVKRTGEKVFLECVQDMDHENMFWYRQDPGLGLRLIYFSYDVKMKEKGDIPEGYSVSREKKERFSLILESASTNQTSMYLCASRPAIGTGSTDTQYFGPGTRLTVL.

For the CDR3, the DNA is TGTGCCAGCAGCGTAGAAGGGGGCGGGATCGACTCTGGAAACACCATATATTTT. It is translated as CASSVEGGGIDSGNTIYF. The gene calls are TRBV9 and TRBJ1-3, with 7 positions matching TRBD1. The CDR3 runs 18 residues. CDR1 and CDR2 (germline): SGDLS, YYNGEE. With 0 bases clipped from V and 0 bases from J, the junction kept 9 bases outside the gene matches. Full variable domain (remainder filled in from reference TRBV9 and TRBJ1-3): DSGVTQTPKHLITATGQRVTLRCSPRSGDLSVYWYQQSLDQGLQFLIQYYNGEERAKGNILERFSAQQFPDLHSELNLSSLELGDSALYFCASSVEGGGIDSGNTIYFGEGSWLTVV.

The CDR3 sequence is CASSPPQGAGDTQYF. In nucleotides, the CDR3 is TGTGCCAGCTCACCACCACAGGGGGCAGGAGATACGCAGTATTTT. The chain is built from TRBV18 and TRBJ2-3; 9 bases fit TRBD1. Germline CDR1 and CDR2: KGHSH and LQKENI. This CDR3 spans 15 amino acids. The V segment lost 0 bases and the J segment 5 bases; nucleotides outside the gene matches: 3.

This chain connects TRBV7-8 to TRBJ1-1, with TRBD1 identical over 10 bases. CDR1 is SGHVS, CDR2 FQNEAQ, per germline. This CDR3 region has 14 residues. J was trimmed by 3 bases and V by 5 bases; bases with no gene match: 3. CDR3 amino acids: CASSDRGRDTEAFF. In DNA, the CDR3 is TGTGCCAGCAGCGACAGGGGGCGAGACACTGAAGCTTTCTTT.

The chain links TRBV7-3 to TRBJ2-2, with 7 bases that match TRBD2. Unmatched junction bases numbered 13, after V lost 3 bases and J lost 6 bases. Germline values: CDR1 SGHTA, CDR2 FQGTGA. The CDR3 consists of 17 residues. The CDR3 DNA is TGTGCCAGCAGCTTGGATCGTGCTAGCGGAATGGCCGGGGAGCTGTTTTTT. Encoded protein: CASSLDRASGMAGELFF.

This chain joins TRBV4-3 and TRBJ1-6; 8 nucleotides agree with TRBD1. V shed 0 bases and J 8 bases; nucleotides not matched to a gene: 6. The germline gives CDR1 LGHNA, CDR2 YSLEER. The CDR3 contains 16 residues. CDR3 nucleotides: TGCGCCAGCAGCCAAGACTTCGACAGGGGCGATTCACCCCTCCACTTT. Its protein product is CASSQDFDRGDSPLHF.

The V call is TRBV30, the J call TRBJ1-4; D may be TRBD1 (5 bases). The CDR3 contains 14 residues. Trimming pared 4 bases from V and 4 bases from J, leaving 13 bases between. Germline V lookup: CDR1 GTSNPN, CDR2 SVGIG (reference sequence). CDR3 sequence reads: CAWNGGAFNEKLFF. CDR3 coding DNA: TGTGCCTGGAACGGGGGAGCGTTTAATGAAAAACTGTTTTTT.

This chain connects TRBV4-2 to TRBJ1-1, with TRBD1 identical over 8 bases. CDR3 length: 14 amino acids. The germline V gene has CDR1 LGHNA and CDR2 YNFKEQ. Unmatched junction bases numbered 2, after V lost 2 bases and J lost 3 bases. The CDR3 coding sequence is TGTGCCAGCAGCCAACCGACAGGGGACACTGAAGCTTTCTTT. This translates into CASSQPTGDTEAFF.

The V call is TRBV5-1, the J call TRBJ2-1; D might be TRBD1 (6 bases). The ends were cut back, 4 bases at V and 6 bases at J, with 17 bases in the middle. Germline V gene data show CDR1 as SGHRS and CDR2 as YFSETQ. This CDR3 comprises 15 residues. The CDR3 sequence is CASSQTPQGPNEQFF. CDR3 nucleotide sequence: TGCGCCAGCAGCCAAACCCCACAGGGCCCCAATGAGCAGTTCTTC.

The chain uses TRBV6-5 and TRBJ2-1; 13 bases line up with TRBD2. Per the germline V gene, CDR1 is MNHEY and CDR2 is SVGAGI. The length of the CDR3 is 14 residues. V lost 5 bases to trimming and J lost 9 bases; unmatched junction nucleotides: 4. The CDR3 reads CASSGLAGVLEQFF. The CDR3 bases are TGTGCCAGCAGTGGACTAGCGGGAGTTCTTGAGCAGTTCTTC.

The chain recombines TRBV5-4 with TRBJ2-1, with a weak D call TRBD2 (5 bases). Germline CDR1 and CDR2: SGHNT and YYREEE (reference sequence). V lost 4 bases and J 8 bases, leaving 16 bases between the germline ends. The CDR3 runs to 14 residues. Here the CDR3 reads CASSGEWLAHEQFF. The CDR3 DNA reads as TGTGCCAGCAGCGGGGAGTGGTTAGCGCATGAGCAGTTCTTC.

This clone came up once. This chain connects TRBV7-2 to TRBJ2-2; 11 positions match TRBD2. There are 15 residues in the CDR3. In germline, CDR1 is SGHTA, CDR2 FQGNSA. With V trimmed by 7 bases and J by 4 bases, 5 bases remained unmatched. The CDR3 loop reads CASNSGGASTGELFF. The DNA for the CDR3 is TGTGCCAGCAATAGCGGGGGGGCCAGCACCGGGGAGCTGTTTTTT. Full variable domain (rest looked up from reference TRBV7-2 and TRBJ2-2): GAGVSQSPSNKVTEKGKDVELRCDPISGHTALYWYRQSLGQGLEFLIYFQGNSAPDKSGLPSDRFSAERTGGSVSTLTIQRTQQEDSAVYLCASNSGGASTGELFFGEGSRLTVL.

This clone showed up many times. The chain joins TRBV7-9 to TRBJ2-3, with a possible D match to TRBD1 (6 bases). CDR3 size: 15 residues. V was cut by 0 bases and J by 4 bases, with 11 bases left in between. Germline V gene lookup returns CDR1 SEHNR and CDR2 FQNEAQ (reference sequence). CDR3 sequence (DNA): TGTGCCAGCAGCTTAGCTGGGGGCTTCGCAGATACGCAGTATTTT. Amino acids: CASSLAGGFADTQYF.

The genes are TRBV2 and TRBJ1-4; D uncertain. CDR1 and CDR2 (germline): SNHLY, FYNNEI. V lost 3 bases and J lost 7, with 12 bases in between. The CDR3 consists of 14 residues. The CDR3 protein is CASSDSPTLEKLFF. The CDR3 region has the DNA TGTGCCAGCAGTGATAGTCCCACCCTTGAAAAACTGTTTTTT. Using reference TRBV2 and TRBJ1-4 for the parts outside the CDR3, the full variable domain is EPEVTQTPSHQVTQMGQEVILRCVPISNHLYFYWYRQILGQKVEFLVSFYNNEISEKSEIFDDQFSVERPDGSNFTLKIRSTKLEDSAMYFCASSDSPTLEKLFFGSGTQLSVL.

The genes are TRBV21-1 and TRBJ2-1; the table's D call, TRBD2, has no DNA check behind it. TRBV21-1 has pseudogene status. CDR3 length: 11 residues. The CDR3 nucleotides are TGTGCCAGCAGCCCCCTCCGTGAGCAGTTCTTC. Amino acid sequence: CASSPLREQFF.

J is TRBJ1-1 and V is TRBV19, with D possibly matching TRBD1 (6 bases). The V gene's germline CDR1 is LNHDA and CDR2 SQIVND (reference sequence). CDR3 size: 17 residues. V was pared by 6 bases and J by 8 bases, with 28 bases between. As DNA, the CDR3 is TGTGCCAGTAGCCGCCAGAGGGCGGCCGGGGACAATATGGAAGCTTTCTTT. This codes for CASSRQRAAGDNMEAFF. Drawing the rest from reference TRBV19 and TRBJ1-1, the complete variable domain is DGGITQSPKYLFRKEGQNVTLSCEQNLNHDAMYWYRQDPGQGLRLIYYSQIVNDFQKGDIAEGYSVSREKKESFPLTVTSAQKNPTAFYLCASSRQRAAGDNMEAFFGQGTRLTVV.

The V and J genes are TRBV4-2 and TRBJ2-7; TRBD2 matches 9 bases. Looked up from germline, CDR1 is LGHNA and CDR2 is YNFKEQ. The CDR3 is made up of 16 amino acids. V gave up 4 bases and J gave up 6 bases; unmatched junction bases: 13. This CDR3 is CASSPSLSQREAEQYF. The CDR3 DNA follows: TGTGCCAGCAGCCCAAGTCTGTCCCAGCGGGAGGCCGAGCAGTACTTC.

The rearrangement uses TRBV7-2 and TRBJ1-2, with TRBD1 as a possible D gene (6 bases). This CDR3 spans 13 amino acids. The germline V and J ends were trimmed by 5 bases and 6 bases, with 13 bases remaining between them. Germline CDR1 is SGHTA and CDR2 is FQGNSA. CDR3 sequence reads: CASSRPQGDGYTF. In DNA form, the CDR3 reads TGTGCCAGCAGCCGCCCACAGGGTGATGGCTACACCTTC.

The chain combines TRBV4-3 with TRBJ2-6; D possibly corresponds to TRBD2 (6 bases). V gave up 0 bases and J gave up 0 bases, with 18 bases separating them. Germline CDR1 reads LGHNA; CDR2 reads YSLEER. The CDR3 consists of 20 residues. The CDR3 coding sequence is TGCGCCAGCAGCCAAGATCCGGATGGGGGGACCCTCTCTGGGGCCAACGTCCTGACTTTC. This translates into CASSQDPDGGTLSGANVLTF.

This rearrangement joins TRBV6-1 to TRBJ1-2; TRBD1 aligns across 7 bases. V trimming: 6 bases; J trimming: 8 bases; junction bases outside the gene matches: 3. The CDR3 has 11 residues. From germline, CDR1 is MNHNS and CDR2 SASEGT. CDR3 loop: CASRAGGGYTF. In nucleotides, the CDR3 is TGTGCCAGCAGGGCAGGGGGAGGCTACACCTTC.

The chain couples TRBV11-2 to TRBJ1-1; weak D call: TRBD1 (5 bases). Trimming took 5 bases from V and 10 from J, leaving 17 bases between them. Germline V CDR1 and CDR2: SGHAT, FQNNGV. The CDR3 runs to 13 residues. CDR3 sequence (DNA): TGTGCCAGCAGCCCCTTCGGGGGTAAAGCAGCTTTCTTT. Amino acids: CASSPFGGKAAFF.